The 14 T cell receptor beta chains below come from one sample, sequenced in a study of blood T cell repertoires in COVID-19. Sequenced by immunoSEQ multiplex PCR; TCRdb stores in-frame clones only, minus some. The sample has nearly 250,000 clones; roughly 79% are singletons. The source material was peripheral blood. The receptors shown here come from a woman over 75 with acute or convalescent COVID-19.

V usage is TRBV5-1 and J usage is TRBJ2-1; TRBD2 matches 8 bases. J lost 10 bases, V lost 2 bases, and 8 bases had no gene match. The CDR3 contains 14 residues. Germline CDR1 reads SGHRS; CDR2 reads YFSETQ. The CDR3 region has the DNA TGCGCCAGCAGCTTTGCGGGGGGAGACAGAGAGCAGTTCTTC. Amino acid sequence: CASSFAGGDREQFF.

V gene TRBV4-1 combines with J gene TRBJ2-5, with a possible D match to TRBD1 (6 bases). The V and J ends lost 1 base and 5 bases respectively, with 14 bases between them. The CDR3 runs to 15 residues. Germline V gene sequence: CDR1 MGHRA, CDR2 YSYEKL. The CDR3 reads CASSQGQAGQETQYF. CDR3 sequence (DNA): TGCGCCAGCAGCCAAGGACAGGCAGGCCAGGAGACCCAGTACTTC.

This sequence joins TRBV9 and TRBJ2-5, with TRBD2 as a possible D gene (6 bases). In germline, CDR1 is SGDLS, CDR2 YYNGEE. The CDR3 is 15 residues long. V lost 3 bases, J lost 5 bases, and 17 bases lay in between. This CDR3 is CASSGTGGIHETQYF. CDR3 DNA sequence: TGTGCCAGCAGCGGGACCGGGGGAATCCATGAGACCCAGTACTTC.

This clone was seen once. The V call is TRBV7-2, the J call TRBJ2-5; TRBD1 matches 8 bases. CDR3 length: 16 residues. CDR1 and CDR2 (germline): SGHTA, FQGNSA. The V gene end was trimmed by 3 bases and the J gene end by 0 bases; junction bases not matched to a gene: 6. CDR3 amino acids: CASSLGTGMYQETQYF. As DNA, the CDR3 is TGTGCCAGCAGCTTGGGGACAGGAATGTACCAAGAGACCCAGTACTTC.

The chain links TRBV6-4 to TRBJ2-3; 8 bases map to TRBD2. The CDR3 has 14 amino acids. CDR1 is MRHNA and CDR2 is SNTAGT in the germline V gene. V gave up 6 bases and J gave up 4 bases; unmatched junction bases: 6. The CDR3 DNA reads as TGTGCCAGCAGCCCCCGGGGGGGCCCAGATACGCAGTATTTT. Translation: CASSPRGGPDTQYF.

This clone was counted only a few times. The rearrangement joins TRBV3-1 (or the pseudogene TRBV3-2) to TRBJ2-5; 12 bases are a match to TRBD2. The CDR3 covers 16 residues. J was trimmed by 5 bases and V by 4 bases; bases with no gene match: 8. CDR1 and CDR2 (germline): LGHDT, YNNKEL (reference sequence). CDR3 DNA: TGTGCCAGCAGCCCTAGCGGGAGGGCCTCGGGGGAGACCCAGTACTTC. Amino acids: CASSPSGRASGETQYF.

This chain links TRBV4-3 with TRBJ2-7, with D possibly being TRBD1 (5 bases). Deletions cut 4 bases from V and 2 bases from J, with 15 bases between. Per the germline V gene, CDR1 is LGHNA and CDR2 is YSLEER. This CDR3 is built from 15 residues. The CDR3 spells CASSPKQAQAYEQYF. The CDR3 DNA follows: TGCGCCAGCAGCCCAAAACAGGCTCAGGCCTACGAGCAGTACTTC.

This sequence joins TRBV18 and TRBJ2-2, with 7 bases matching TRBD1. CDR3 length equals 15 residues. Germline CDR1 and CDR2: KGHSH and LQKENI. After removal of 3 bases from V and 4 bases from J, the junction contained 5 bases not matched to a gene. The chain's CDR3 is CASSPAGTATGELFF. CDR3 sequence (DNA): TGTGCCAGCTCACCGGCCGGGACAGCCACCGGGGAGCTGTTTTTT.

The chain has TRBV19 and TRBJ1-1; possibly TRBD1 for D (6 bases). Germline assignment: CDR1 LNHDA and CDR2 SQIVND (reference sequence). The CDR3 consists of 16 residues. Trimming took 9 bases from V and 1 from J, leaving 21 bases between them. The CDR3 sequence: CASAKVRGSSNTEAFF. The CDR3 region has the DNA TGTGCCAGCGCAAAAGTGAGGGGGTCTTCGAACACTGAAGCTTTCTTT.

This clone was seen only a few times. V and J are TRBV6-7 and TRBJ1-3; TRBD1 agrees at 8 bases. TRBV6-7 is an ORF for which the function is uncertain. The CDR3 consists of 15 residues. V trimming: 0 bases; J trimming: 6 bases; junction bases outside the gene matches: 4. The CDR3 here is CASSYSGRGQNTIYF. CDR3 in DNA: TGTGCCAGCAGTTACTCGGGCAGGGGGCAAAACACCATATATTTT.

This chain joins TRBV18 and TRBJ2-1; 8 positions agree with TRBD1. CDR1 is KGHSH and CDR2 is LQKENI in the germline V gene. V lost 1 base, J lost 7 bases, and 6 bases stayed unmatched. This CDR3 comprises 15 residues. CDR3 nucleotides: TGTGCCAGCTCACCACTTGGACAGGGTATGAATGAGCAGTTCTTC. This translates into CASSPLGQGMNEQFF. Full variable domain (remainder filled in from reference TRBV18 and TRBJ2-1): NAGVMQNPRHLVRRRGQEARLRCSPMKGHSHVYWYRQLPEEGLKFMVYLQKENIIDESGMPKERFSAEFPKEGPSILRIQQVVRGDSAAYFCASSPLGQGMNEQFFGPGTRLTVL.

In DNA form, the CDR3 reads TGTGCCAGCAGCTTACAGGGACAGACTTTTATGAACACTGAAGCTTTCTTT. It translates to CASSLQGQTFMNTEAFF. The chain couples TRBV7-8 to TRBJ1-1; 7 bases are shared with TRBD1. The trim removed 2 bases at V and 0 bases at J, leaving 9 bases unmatched. Germline CDR1 SGHVS, CDR2 FQNEAQ. The CDR3 totals 17 residues.

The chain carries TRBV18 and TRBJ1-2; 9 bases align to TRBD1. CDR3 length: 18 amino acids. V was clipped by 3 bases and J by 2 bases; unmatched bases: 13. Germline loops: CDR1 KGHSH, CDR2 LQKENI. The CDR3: CASSPQLSRDRENYGYTF. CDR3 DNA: TGTGCCAGCTCACCGCAGTTGAGCCGGGACAGGGAGAACTATGGCTACACCTTC.

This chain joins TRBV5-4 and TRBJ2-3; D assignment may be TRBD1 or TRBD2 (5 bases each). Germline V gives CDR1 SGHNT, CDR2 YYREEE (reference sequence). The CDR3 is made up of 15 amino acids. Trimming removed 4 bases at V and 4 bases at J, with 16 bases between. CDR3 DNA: TGTGCCAGCAGCCTGGGGACCCCCAGGGCAGATACGCAGTATTTT. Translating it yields CASSLGTPRADTQYF.